Listed below are T cell receptor beta chains from one sample, sequenced in a study of T cell repertoires in cytomegalovirus infection. MiXCR was run by TCRdb on the reads, yielding one entry per CDR3 protein. The sample holds approximately 910,000 distinct CDR3 sequences, 30% to 40% seen once. Antigens for these TCRs are unknown. The sequencing used cultured CD8+ T cells from PBMCs, collected from culture after CMV antigen stimulation. The source of these receptors is a human donor in good health (CMV status not recorded). Some clones in this sample may be carry-over from other donors' samples. The CDR3 runs from the conserved cysteine through the conserved F or W. Fields, in order: J gene, V gene, clone size, D gene, CDR3 DNA, CDR3 protein. The D gene is left open where the match is weak. Where a row states a size, it is once, few, many or the class of an expanded clone; other rows omit it.

TRBJ1-6,TRBV19,NA,TRBD1,TGTGCCAGTACCCTAGGGGGCCTCTATAATTCACCCCTCCACTTT,CASTLGGLYNSPLHF
TRBJ2-4,TRBV7-8,many,NA,TGTGCCAGCAGCTTAGGGGGCTCAAGGGACATTCAGTACTTC,CASSLGGSRDIQYF
TRBJ2-5,TRBV12-5,NA,NA,TGTGCTAGTGGCTCCAGGGTGAGAGGGGAGACCCAGTACTTC,CASGSRVRGETQYF
TRBJ2-3,TRBV6-5,NA,NA,TGTGCCAGCACCCCTAGGGGGGGGCTGGCGGCAGATACGCAGTATTTT,CASTPRGGLAADTQYF
TRBJ2-1,TRBV9,NA,NA,TGTGCCAGCAGCGTAGATAAACAGGGAAGAGGCTCCTACAATGAGCAGTTCTTC,CASSVDKQGRGSYNEQFF
TRBJ2-1,TRBV5-1,NA,NA,TGCGCCAGCAGTCCCCTCGGGGCTGATGAGCAGTTCTTC,CASSPLGADEQFF
TRBJ2-2,TRBV6-6,once,NA,TGTGCCAGCAGTTACCCGGGACAGAACACCGGGGAGCTGTTTTTT,CASSYPGQNTGELFF
TRBJ1-4,TRBV7-2,NA,NA,TGTGCCAGCAGCGCCGACAGGATCGAGCTGTTTTTT,CASSADRIELFF
TRBJ2-2,TRBV28,many,NA,TGTGCCAGCTCCGCGCTCCGGGGACCCACCGGGGAGCTGTTTTTT,CASSALRGPTGELFF
TRBJ1-1,TRBV10-2,NA,NA,TGCGCCAGCAGTGCTGGGGGACGGAACACTGAAGCTTTCTTT,CASSAGGRNTEAFF
TRBJ1-5,TRBV7-6,NA,NA,TGTGCCAGCAGCTTAGTGGCGGGGGCAGGGGATCAGCCCCAGCATTTT,CASSLVAGAGDQPQHF
TRBJ2-1,TRBV7-4,NA,TRBD1,TGTGTCACCCGGGACAGAGCCTACAATGAGCAGTTCTTC,CVTRDRAYNEQFF
TRBJ1-1,TRBV2,NA,TRBD1,TGTGCCAATCCAGGGGGCCGCACTGAAGCTTTCTTT,CANPGGRTEAFF
TRBJ1-1,TRBV12-3/TRBV12-4,many,NA,TGTGCCAGCAGTTTTCGGCAGGGCGACACTGAAGCTTTCTTT,CASSFRQGDTEAFF